This T cell receptor (beta chain) was identified in a study of T cells in Graves' hyperthyroidism and ophthalmopathy. Study background: Peripheral blood samples were taken at initial diagnosis, prior to any treatment. Study conclusions and caveats: Stable hyperthyroidism was separated from ophthalmopathy by a model based on 13 V-J features.

At least 3 on the Clinical Activity Score was recorded for ophthalmopathy patients, who also had NOSPECS grade at least 4 and duration under 3 months. Pregnant or lactating patients were excluded, as were those with uncontrolled infection or other autoimmune disease. With 5 bases clipped from V and 3 bases from J, the junction kept 3 bases outside the gene matches. This CDR3 region has 14 residues. CDR1 LNHNV and CDR2 YYDKDF come from the germline V gene (reference sequence). Remarks on this clonotype: Its target is not known.

The investigators amplified TCR beta CDR3 regions from RNA transcripts. When the TCR CDR3 underwent first-round RT-PCR, the HTBI primer set was used. TCRdb called the multiplex PCR reads again in MiXCR, with one record for every CDR3 protein. The data contain hundreds of thousands of distinct CDR3 sequences, over 15% of them singletons. This receptor was obtained from a young woman with Graves' ophthalmopathy. Specimen: blood. This chain links TRBV15 with TRBJ2-2; 7 positions match TRBD1. The CDR3 loop is CATSEGQYTGELFF. DNA for the CDR3: TGTGCCACCAGCGAGGGACAGTACACCGGGGAGCTGTTTTTT.